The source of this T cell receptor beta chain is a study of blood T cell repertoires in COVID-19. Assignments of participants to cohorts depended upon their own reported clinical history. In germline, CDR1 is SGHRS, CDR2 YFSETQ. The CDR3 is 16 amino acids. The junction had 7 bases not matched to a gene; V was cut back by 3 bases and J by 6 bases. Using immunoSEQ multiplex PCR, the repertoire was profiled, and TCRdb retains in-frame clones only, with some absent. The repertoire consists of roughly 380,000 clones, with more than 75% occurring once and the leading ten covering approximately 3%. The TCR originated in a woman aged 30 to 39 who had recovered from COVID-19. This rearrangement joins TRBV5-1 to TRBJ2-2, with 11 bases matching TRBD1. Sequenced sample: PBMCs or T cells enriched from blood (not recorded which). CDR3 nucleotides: TGCGCCAGCAGCTGGGGCGGGACAGGGGGTCCCGGGGAGCTGTTTTTT. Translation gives CASSWGGTGGPGELFF.